Listed below are T cell receptor beta chains from one sample, sequenced in a study of OX40 agonist ivuxolimab in advanced cancers. Profiling relied on immunoSEQ multiplex PCR, and the TCRdb table lists in-frame clones only, not all of them. The table has under 80,000 clones, 85% to 95% seen once. The sequencing used CD4+ or CD8+ T cells sorted from blood, collected in a trial of the OX40 agonist ivuxolimab. These TCRs come from an adult with an advanced solid tumor such as melanoma, head and neck, liver or kidney cancer. CDR3s include the opening cysteine and the closing phenylalanine or tryptophan. Fields, in order: clone size, V gene, D gene, J gene, CDR3 DNA, CDR3 protein. A D gene is named only where the DNA matches it firmly. Expanded clones are given a class, and other clones once, few, many or no size at all.

.	TRBV14	TRBD2	TRBJ2-1	TGTGCCAGCAGCCAAGAGTGGGAGGGGACTAGCTGGAAAAGCTCCTACAATGAGCAGTTCTTC	CASSQEWEGTSWKSSYNEQFF
.	TRBV4-3	.	TRBJ1-5	TGCGCCAGCAGCCGAACAACGACAGGAAATCAGCCCCAGCATTTT	CASSRTTTGNQPQHF
.	TRBV28	.	TRBJ1-1	TGTGCCAGCGGACAGCTGAACACTGAAGCTTTCTTT	CASGQLNTEAFF
few	TRBV5-1	.	TRBJ2-2	TGCGCCAGCAGCTTGGACAGGGAGGGAACCGGGGAGCTGTTTTTT	CASSLDREGTGELFF
.	TRBV30	.	TRBJ2-5	TGTGCCTGGGGACTAAGGGACTCACATAGGACCCAGTACTTC	CAWGLRDSHRTQYF
.	TRBV14	TRBD2	TRBJ2-1	TGTGCCAGCAGCCCATGGGGGACTAGCGGGGGGAATGAGCAGTTCTTC	CASSPWGTSGGNEQFF
.	TRBV10-3	.	TRBJ1-4	TGTGCCATCAGTGAGTCGGAGGGAATCGGGGAAAAACTGTTTTTT	CAISESEGIGEKLFF
.	TRBV5-1	.	TRBJ2-1	TGCGCCAGCAGCTTGAGCACGGACTACAATGAGCAGTTCTTC	CASSLSTDYNEQFF
.	TRBV27	.	TRBJ1-6	TGTGCCAGCAGTTCGGCAGGCCCCCTCTCCCTCCACTTT	CASSSAGPLSLHF
.	TRBV28	TRBD2	TRBJ2-7	TGTGCCAGCACGCGGGGGGCCTACGAGCAGTACTTC	CASTRGAYEQYF
.	TRBV5-6	.	TRBJ2-3	TGTGCCAGCAGCCAACTAGCAACGCAGTATTTT	CASSQLATQYF
once	TRBV5-8	TRBD2	TRBJ2-3	TGTGCCAGCAGCTTGGCCTCCGAACCGGGACTAGTCACAGATACGCAGTATTTT	CASSLASEPGLVTDTQYF
.	TRBV5-1	.	TRBJ1-1	TGCGCCAGCAGCTTGGTTTCGGTGGAGAGGAACACTGAAGCTTTCTTT	CASSLVSVERNTEAFF
.	TRBV7-2	.	TRBJ2-1	TGTGCCAGCAGCTTAGACGCCTCCTACAATGAGCAGTTCTTC	CASSLDASYNEQFF
.	TRBV7-9	TRBD1	TRBJ2-1	TGTGCCAGCAGCGTGCAGGGGGCGCGGTACAACAATGAGCAGTTCTTC	CASSVQGARYNNEQFF
.	TRBV9	.	TRBJ1-2	TGTGCCAGCAGCGGGGGTGGACCTTATGGCTACACCTTC	CASSGGGPYGYTF
.	TRBV7-8	TRBD1	TRBJ1-2	TGTGCCAGCAGCCCTTGGACAGGACGCTACACCTTC	CASSPWTGRYTF
.	TRBV27	.	TRBJ1-1	TGTGCCAGCAGTTTATTACAGGGAGCTGAAGCTTTCTTT	CASSLLQGAEAFF
.	TRBV18	.	TRBJ2-1	TGTGCCAGCTCACCTGAGTGGGGACGGACCTACAATGAGCAGTTCTTC	CASSPEWGRTYNEQFF
.	TRBV18	.	TRBJ1-5	TGTGCCAGCTCACCGACAGAAAGTTATCAGCCCCAGCATTTT	CASSPTESYQPQHF
.	TRBV27	.	TRBJ1-2	TGTGCCAGCAGTTCACCAACCCGTGGGTATGGCTACACCTTC	CASSSPTRGYGYTF
.	TRBV18	TRBD2	TRBJ2-1	TGTGCCAGCTCACCCCTAGCGGGAGTTTCAAATGAGCAGTTCTTC	CASSPLAGVSNEQFF
.	TRBV6-1	.	TRBJ1-5	TGTGCCAGCAGTGACCGGGGTCAGCCCCAGCATTTT	CASSDRGQPQHF
.	TRBV9	.	TRBJ1-5	TGTGCCAGCAGCGTCGGGGGTAATAGCAATCAGCCCCAGCATTTT	CASSVGGNSNQPQHF
.	TRBV19	.	TRBJ2-2	TGTGCCAGTAGTATAGACCCAGGGGATAACACCGGGGAGCTGTTTTTT	CASSIDPGDNTGELFF
.	TRBV11-2	.	TRBJ1-4	TGTGCCAGCAGTACGGGGAACGGAGGTAGTGAAAAACTGTTTTTT	CASSTGNGGSEKLFF
.	TRBV19	TRBD1	TRBJ2-5	TGTGCCAGTAGTAAAAACAGGGGGGAGACCCAGTACTTC	CASSKNRGETQYF
.	TRBV7-2	TRBD2	TRBJ2-7	TGTGCCAGCAGCGCCCAGACTAGCGTCGCCGAGCAGTACTTC	CASSAQTSVAEQYF
.	TRBV5-6	.	TRBJ1-5	TGTGCCAGCAGCTTAGGGGATCAGCCCCAGCATTTT	CASSLGDQPQHF
.	TRBV7-3	.	TRBJ2-2	TGTGCCAGCAGATACTACAGGGCCCCGAACACCGGGGAGCTGTTTTTT	CASRYYRAPNTGELFF
.	TRBV2	TRBD2	TRBJ2-7	TGTGCCAGCAGTGAGAATAGCGGGACCTCCTACGAGCAGTACTTC	CASSENSGTSYEQYF
.	TRBV21-1	.	TRBJ1-5	TGTGCCAGCAGCAAAGTTCAGGGGGCCCGGCAGCCCCAGCATTTT	CASSKVQGARQPQHF
.	TRBV7-9	.	TRBJ2-3	TGTGCCAGCAGCTTAAAACGGCAGGGGGGAAGTTTATGGACAGATACGCAGTATTTT	CASSLKRQGGSLWTDTQYF
.	TRBV5-1	TRBD2	TRBJ2-7	TGCGCCAGCAGCTTGGCGGGGGAGGGCTACGAGCAGTACTTC	CASSLAGEGYEQYF
.	TRBV5-5	.	TRBJ1-6	TGTGCCAGCAGGGTCGGGAATTCACCCCTCCACTTT	CASRVGNSPLHF
.	TRBV5-1	.	TRBJ2-2	TGCGCCAGCAGCTTGGATAGCACCGGGGAGCTGTTTTTT	CASSLDSTGELFF
.	TRBV29-1	.	TRBJ2-5	TGCAGCGTTGTCCCCCTTTCGTCGGGGACCCAGTACTTC	CSVVPLSSGTQYF
.	TRBV7-9	.	TRBJ2-3	TGTGCCAGCAGCTTAGAATATACGCAGTATTTT	CASSLEYTQYF
.	TRBV6-6	TRBD1	TRBJ2-7	TGTGCCAGCAGTTCCCCGGACAGGGCGAACTACGAGCAGTACTTC	CASSSPDRANYEQYF
.	TRBV18	TRBD1	TRBJ1-2	TGTGCCAGCTCACCCGGGACAGGGAATGCTAACTATGGCTACACCTTC	CASSPGTGNANYGYTF
.	TRBV18	.	TRBJ2-5	TGTGCCAGCTCACCAGTAAGTGGAGCGCAAGAGACCCAGTACTTC	CASSPVSGAQETQYF
.	TRBV27	TRBD2	TRBJ2-2	TGTGCCAGCAGAGGACTAGCGGTTAACACCGGGGAGCTGTTTTTT	CASRGLAVNTGELFF
.	TRBV7-2	.	TRBJ2-7	TGTGCCAGCAGCCTTCGCTACGAGCAGTACTTC	CASSLRYEQYF
.	TRBV5-1	TRBD1	TRBJ2-2	TGCGCCAGCAGCTTGGTGGGACAGGGGAACACCGGGGAGCTGTTTTTT	CASSLVGQGNTGELFF
.	TRBV30	.	TRBJ1-5	TGTGCCTGGAGTGTACCGACAGACCTCAATCAGCCCCAGCATTTT	CAWSVPTDLNQPQHF